This TCR beta chain is drawn from a study of CD4+ T cells in melanoma. The data were produced by immunoSEQ multiplex PCR, yet TCRdb's version contains in-frame clones alone and is incomplete. Of roughly 10,000 clones in the sample, roughly three fifths were seen once. This CDR3 has 11 residues. Per the germline V gene, CDR1 is SGHNT and CDR2 is YYREEE (reference sequence). The germline V and J ends were trimmed by 1 base and 4 bases, with 2 bases remaining between them. This TCR was sampled from a human donor with melanoma. This chain joins TRBV5-4 and TRBJ2-5; D gene uncertain. The source material was cells from a culture (not recorded whether cultured in vitro). The chain's CDR3 is CASSLRETQYF. CDR3 sequence (DNA): TGTGCCAGCAGCTTGCGAGAGACCCAGTACTTC.